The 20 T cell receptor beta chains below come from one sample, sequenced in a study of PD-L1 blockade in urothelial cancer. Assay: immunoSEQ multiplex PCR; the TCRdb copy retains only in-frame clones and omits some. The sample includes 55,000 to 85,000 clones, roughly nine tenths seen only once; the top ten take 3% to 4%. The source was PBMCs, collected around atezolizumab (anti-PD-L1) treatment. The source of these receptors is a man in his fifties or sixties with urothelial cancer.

CDR3 sequence (DNA): TGTGCCAGCAGTCCTACGAAGTACGGGACAGCCGCTAATGAAAAACTGTTTTTT. Translated, it gives CASSPTKYGTAANEKLFF. The J gene is TRBJ1-4, the V gene TRBV27, with TRBD1 matching over 7 bases. J gave up 3 bases and V 5 bases, and 15 bases lay outside the gene matches. The V gene's germline CDR1 is MNHEY and CDR2 SMNVEV (reference sequence). CDR3 length equals 18 residues. Full variable domain (outside the CDR3, taken from reference TRBV27 and TRBJ1-4): EAQVTQNPRYLITVTGKKLTVTCSQNMNHEYMSWYRQDPGLGLRQIYYSMNVEVTDKGDVPEGYKVSRKEKRNFPLILESPSPNQTSLYFCASSPTKYGTAANEKLFFGSGTQLSVL.

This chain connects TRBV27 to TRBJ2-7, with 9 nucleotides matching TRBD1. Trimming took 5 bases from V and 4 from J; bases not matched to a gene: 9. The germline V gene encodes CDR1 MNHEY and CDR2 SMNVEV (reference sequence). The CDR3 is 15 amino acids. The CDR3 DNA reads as TGTGCCAGCAGTCTAACCGGGACAGGGAGGTACGAGCAGTACTTC. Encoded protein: CASSLTGTGRYEQYF.

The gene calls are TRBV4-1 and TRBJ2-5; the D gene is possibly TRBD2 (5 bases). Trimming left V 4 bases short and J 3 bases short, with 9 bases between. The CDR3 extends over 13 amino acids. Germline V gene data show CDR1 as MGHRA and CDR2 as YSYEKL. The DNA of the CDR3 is TGCGCCAGCAGCCCCCCGGGGAAAGAGACCCAGTACTTC. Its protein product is CASSPPGKETQYF.

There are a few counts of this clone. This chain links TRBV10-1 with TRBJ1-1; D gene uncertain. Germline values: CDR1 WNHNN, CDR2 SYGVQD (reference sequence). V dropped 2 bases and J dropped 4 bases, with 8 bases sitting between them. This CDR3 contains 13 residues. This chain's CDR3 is CASSEREGTEAFF. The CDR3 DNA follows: TGCGCCAGCAGTGAGCGGGAAGGCACTGAAGCTTTCTTT.

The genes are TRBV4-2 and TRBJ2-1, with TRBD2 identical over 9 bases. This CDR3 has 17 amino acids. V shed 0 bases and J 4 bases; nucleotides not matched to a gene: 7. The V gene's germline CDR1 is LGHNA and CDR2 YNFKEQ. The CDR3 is CASSQDSLAGIYNEQFF. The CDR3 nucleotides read TGTGCCAGCAGCCAAGATAGCCTAGCGGGAATTTACAATGAGCAGTTCTTC.

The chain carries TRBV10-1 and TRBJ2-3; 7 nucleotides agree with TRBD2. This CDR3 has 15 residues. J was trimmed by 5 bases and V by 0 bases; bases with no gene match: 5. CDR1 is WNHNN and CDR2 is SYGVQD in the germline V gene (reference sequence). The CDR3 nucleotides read TGCGCCAGCAGTGAGTCGCGGGGGAGCGGAGATACGCAGTATTTT. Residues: CASSESRGSGDTQYF.

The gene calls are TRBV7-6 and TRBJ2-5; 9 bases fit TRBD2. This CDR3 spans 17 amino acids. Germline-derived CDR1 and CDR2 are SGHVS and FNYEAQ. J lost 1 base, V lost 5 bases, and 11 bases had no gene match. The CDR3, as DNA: TGTGCCAGCAGCCATGAGGTTACGGGACTAGCCCAAGAGACCCAGTACTTC. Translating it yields CASSHEVTGLAQETQYF.

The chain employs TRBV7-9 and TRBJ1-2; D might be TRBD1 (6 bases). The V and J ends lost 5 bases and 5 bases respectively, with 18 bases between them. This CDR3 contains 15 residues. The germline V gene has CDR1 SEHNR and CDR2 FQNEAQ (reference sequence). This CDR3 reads CASSLITQGPYGYTF. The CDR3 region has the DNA TGTGCCAGCAGCCTAATCACACAGGGACCGTATGGCTACACCTTC.

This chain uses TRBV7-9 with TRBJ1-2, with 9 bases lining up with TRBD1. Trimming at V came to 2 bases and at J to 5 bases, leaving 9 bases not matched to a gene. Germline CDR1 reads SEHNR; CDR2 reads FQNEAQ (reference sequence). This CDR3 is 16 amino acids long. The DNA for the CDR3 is TGTGCCAGCAGCTTATCCGGGCTTGGACAGGGGTATGGCTACACCTTC. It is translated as CASSLSGLGQGYGYTF. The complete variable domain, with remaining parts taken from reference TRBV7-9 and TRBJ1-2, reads DTGVSQNPRHKITKRGQNVTFRCDPISEHNRLYWYRQTLGQGPEFLTYFQNEAQLEKSRLLSDRFSAERPKGSFSTLEIQRTEQGDSAMYLCASSLSGLGQGYGYTFGSGTRLTVV.

CDR3 loop: CASSIEKGSNQPQHF. The DNA for the CDR3 is TGTGCCAGTAGTATAGAAAAGGGGTCTAATCAGCCCCAGCATTTT. This chain links TRBV19 with TRBJ1-5; perhaps TRBD1 as D (5 bases). CDR1 and CDR2 from the germline V gene are LNHDA and SQIVND (reference sequence). Trimming left V 0 bases short and J 4 bases short, with 10 bases between. This CDR3 comprises 15 residues.

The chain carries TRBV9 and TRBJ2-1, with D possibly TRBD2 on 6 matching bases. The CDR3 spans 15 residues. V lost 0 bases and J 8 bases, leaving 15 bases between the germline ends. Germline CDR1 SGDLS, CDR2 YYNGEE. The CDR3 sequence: CASSVAAGKIDEQFF. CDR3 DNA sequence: TGTGCCAGCAGCGTAGCTGCGGGAAAAATTGATGAGCAGTTCTTC.

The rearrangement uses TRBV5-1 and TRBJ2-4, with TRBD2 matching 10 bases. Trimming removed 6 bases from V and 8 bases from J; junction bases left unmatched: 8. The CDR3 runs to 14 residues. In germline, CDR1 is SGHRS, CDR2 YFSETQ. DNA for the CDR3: TGCGCCAGCAAGGAGCGGGAGGGCCTTTACATTCAGTACTTC. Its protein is CASKEREGLYIQYF.

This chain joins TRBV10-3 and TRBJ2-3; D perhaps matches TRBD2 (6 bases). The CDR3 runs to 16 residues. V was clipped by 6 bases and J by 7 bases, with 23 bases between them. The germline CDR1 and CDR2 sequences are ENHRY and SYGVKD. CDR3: CAIRGGGSSVGNTQYF. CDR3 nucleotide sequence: TGTGCCATCAGGGGGGGTGGCTCATCGGTAGGGAATACGCAGTATTTT.

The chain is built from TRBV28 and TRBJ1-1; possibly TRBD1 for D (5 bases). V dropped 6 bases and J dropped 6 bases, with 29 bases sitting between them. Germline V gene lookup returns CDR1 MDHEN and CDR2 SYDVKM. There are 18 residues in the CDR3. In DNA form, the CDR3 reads TGTGCCAGCAGCCACGGTGGGGGGAGGGGCTGGGGAGGAGCTGAAGCTTTCTTT. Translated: CASSHGGGRGWGGAEAFF.

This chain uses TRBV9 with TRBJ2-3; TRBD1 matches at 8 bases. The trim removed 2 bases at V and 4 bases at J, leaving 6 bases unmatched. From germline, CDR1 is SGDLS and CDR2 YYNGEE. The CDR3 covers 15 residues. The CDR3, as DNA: TGTGCCAGCAGCGTGGGCAGGGGGCGCGCAGATACGCAGTATTTT. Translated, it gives CASSVGRGRADTQYF.

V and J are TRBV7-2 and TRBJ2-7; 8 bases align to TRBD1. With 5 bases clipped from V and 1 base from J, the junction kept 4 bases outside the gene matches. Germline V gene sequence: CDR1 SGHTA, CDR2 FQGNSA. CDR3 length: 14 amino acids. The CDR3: CASSRDRPSYEQYF. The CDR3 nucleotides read TGTGCCAGCAGCCGGGACAGGCCATCCTACGAGCAGTACTTC.

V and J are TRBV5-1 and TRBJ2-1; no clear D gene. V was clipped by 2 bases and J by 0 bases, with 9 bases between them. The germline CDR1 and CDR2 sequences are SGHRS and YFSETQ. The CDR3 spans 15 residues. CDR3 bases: TGCGCCAGCAGCTTTGGCGGTAGCTCCTACAATGAGCAGTTCTTC. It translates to CASSFGGSSYNEQFF.

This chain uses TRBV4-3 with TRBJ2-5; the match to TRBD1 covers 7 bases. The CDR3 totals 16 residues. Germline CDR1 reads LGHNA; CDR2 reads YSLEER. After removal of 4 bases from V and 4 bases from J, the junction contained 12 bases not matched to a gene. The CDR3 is CASSRDPTGATETQYF. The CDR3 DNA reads TGCGCCAGCAGCCGCGACCCTACAGGGGCAACAGAGACCCAGTACTTC.

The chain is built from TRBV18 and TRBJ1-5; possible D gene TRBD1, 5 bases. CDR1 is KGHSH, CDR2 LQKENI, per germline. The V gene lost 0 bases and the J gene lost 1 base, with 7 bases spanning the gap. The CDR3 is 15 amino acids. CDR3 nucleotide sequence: TGTGCCAGCTCACCACCGCCAGGGAGCAATCAGCCCCAGCATTTT. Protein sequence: CASSPPPGSNQPQHF. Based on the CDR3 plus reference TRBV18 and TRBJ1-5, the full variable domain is NAGVMQNPRHLVRRRGQEARLRCSPMKGHSHVYWYRQLPEEGLKFMVYLQKENIIDESGMPKERFSAEFPKEGPSILRIQQVVRGDSAAYFCASSPPPGSNQPQHFGDGTRLSIL.

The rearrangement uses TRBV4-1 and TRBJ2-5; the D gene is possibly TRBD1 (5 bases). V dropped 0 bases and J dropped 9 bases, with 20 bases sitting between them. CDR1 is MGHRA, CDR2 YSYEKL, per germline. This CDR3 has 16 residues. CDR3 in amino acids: CASSQDQVRATTAQYF. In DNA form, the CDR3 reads TGCGCCAGCAGCCAAGATCAAGTCAGGGCTACGACGGCCCAGTACTTC.